This TCR beta chain came from a study of response to subunit inactivated influenza vaccine. This clonotype was counted only a few times. In germline, CDR1 is SGDLS, CDR2 YYNGEE. CDR3 length equals 14 residues. The ends were cut back, 4 bases at V and 3 bases at J, with 14 bases in the middle. MiXCR, applied by TCRdb to the RT-PCR reads, yields one record per CDR3 protein. This sample has roughly 670,000 distinct CDR3 sequences; around 13% occur once, and the top ten carry around 7.6%. The material sequenced was PBMCs from blood, taken less than 15 days before vaccination. The receptor comes from a man aged 45 to 65 who received an inactivated influenza vaccine. The chain couples TRBV9 to TRBJ2-7, with D possibly matching TRBD2 (5 bases). The CDR3 loop is CASSPRGFDYEQYF. The CDR3 DNA reads TGTGCCAGCAGCCCCCGGGGTTTCGACTACGAGCAGTACTTC.